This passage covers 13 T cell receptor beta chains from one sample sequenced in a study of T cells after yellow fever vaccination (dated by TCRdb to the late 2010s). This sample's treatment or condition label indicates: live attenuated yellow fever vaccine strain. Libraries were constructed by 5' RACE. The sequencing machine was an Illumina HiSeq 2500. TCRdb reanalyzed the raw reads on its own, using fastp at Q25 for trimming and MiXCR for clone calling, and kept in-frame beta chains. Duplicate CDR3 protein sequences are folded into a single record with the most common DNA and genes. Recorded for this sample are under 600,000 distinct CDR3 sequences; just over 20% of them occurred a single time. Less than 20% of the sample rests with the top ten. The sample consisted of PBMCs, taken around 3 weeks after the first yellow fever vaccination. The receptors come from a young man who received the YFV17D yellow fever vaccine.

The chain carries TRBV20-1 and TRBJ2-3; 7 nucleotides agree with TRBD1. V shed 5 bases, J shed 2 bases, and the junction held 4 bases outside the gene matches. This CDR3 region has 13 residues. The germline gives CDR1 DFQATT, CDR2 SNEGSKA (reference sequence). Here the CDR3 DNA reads TGCAGTGCTGAGGACAGGTTCACAGATACGCAGTATTTT. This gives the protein CSAEDRFTDTQYF.

CDR3 in amino acids: CSSYREGEQFF. The DNA for the CDR3 is TGCAGCTCTTACAGGGAAGGGGAGCAGTTCTTC. The rearrangement links TRBV29-1 to TRBJ2-1; tentative D call: TRBD1 (6 bases). V lost 8 bases and J 10 bases, leaving 15 bases between the germline ends. Looked up from germline, CDR1 is SQVTM and CDR2 is ANQGSEA. This CDR3 is built from 11 residues.

Written as DNA, the CDR3 is TGTGCCAGCAGCTTAATGGGACAGAGGGAGACCCAGTACTTC. This gives the protein CASSLMGQRETQYF. J is TRBJ2-5 and V is TRBV7-9, with 7 bases fitting TRBD1. The trim removed 2 bases at V and 5 bases at J, leaving 5 bases unmatched. This CDR3 region has 14 residues. Per germline, CDR1 SEHNR and CDR2 FQNEAQ (reference sequence).

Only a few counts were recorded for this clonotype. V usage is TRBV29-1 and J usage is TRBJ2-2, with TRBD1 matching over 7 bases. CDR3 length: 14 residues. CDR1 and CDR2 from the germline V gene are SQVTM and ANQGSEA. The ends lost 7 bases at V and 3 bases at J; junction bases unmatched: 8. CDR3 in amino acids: CSATRGPDTGELFF. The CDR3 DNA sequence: TGCAGCGCAACGAGGGGGCCGGACACCGGGGAGCTGTTTTTT.

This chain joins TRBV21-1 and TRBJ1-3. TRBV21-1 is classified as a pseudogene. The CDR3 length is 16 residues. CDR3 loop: CASSKALSGYGNTIYF. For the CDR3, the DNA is TGTGCCAGCAGCAAAGCGCTTTCGGGGTATGGAAACACCATATATTTT.

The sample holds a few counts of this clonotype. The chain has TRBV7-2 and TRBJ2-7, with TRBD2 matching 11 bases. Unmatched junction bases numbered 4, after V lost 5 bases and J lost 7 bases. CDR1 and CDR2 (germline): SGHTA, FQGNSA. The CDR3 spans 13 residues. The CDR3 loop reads CASSILAGGEQYV. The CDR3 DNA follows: TGTGCCAGCAGCATTTTAGCGGGGGGGGAGCAGTACGTC.

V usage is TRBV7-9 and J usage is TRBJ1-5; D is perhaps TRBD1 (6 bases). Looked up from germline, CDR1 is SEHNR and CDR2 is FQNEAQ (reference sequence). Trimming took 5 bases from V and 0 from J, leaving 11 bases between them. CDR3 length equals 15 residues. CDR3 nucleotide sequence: TGTGCCAGCAGCAGCAGGGGAAATAGCAATCAGCCCCAGCATTTT. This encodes CASSSRGNSNQPQHF.

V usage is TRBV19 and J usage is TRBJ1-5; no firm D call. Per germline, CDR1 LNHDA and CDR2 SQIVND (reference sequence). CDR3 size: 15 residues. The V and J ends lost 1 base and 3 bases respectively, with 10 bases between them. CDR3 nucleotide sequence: TGTGCCAGTAGTATAGTCGCGGCCGACAATCAGCCCCAGCATTTT. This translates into CASSIVAADNQPQHF.

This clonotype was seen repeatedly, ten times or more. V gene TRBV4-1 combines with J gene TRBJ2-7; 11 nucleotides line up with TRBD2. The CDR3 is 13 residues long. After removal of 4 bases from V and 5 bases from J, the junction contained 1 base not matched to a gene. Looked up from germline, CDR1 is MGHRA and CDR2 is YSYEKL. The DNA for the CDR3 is TGCGCCAGCAGCCCACTAGCGGGGGACGAGCAGTACTTC. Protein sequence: CASSPLAGDEQYF.

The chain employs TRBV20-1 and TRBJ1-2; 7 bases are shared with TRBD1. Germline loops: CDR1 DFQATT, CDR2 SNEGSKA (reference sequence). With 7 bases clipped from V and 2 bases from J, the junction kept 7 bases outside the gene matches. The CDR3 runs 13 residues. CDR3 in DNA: TGCAGTGGACGGGACAGCAAGAACTATGGCTACACCTTC. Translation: CSGRDSKNYGYTF.

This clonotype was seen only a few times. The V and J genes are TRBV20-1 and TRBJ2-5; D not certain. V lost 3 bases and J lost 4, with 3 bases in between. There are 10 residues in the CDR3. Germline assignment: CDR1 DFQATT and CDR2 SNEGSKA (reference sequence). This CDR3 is CSASLETQYF. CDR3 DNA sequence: TGCAGTGCTAGTCTAGAGACCCAGTACTTC.

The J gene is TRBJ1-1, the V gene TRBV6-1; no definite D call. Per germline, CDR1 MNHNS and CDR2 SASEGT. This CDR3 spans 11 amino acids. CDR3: CVGQLNTEAFF. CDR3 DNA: TGTGTCGGGCAGTTGAACACTGAAGCTTTCTTT.

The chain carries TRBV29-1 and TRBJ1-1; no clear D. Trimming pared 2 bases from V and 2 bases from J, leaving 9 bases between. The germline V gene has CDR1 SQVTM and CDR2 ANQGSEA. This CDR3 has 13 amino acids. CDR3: CSVEWQLNTEAFF. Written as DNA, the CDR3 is TGCAGCGTTGAATGGCAGCTTAACACTGAAGCTTTCTTT.